This TCR beta chain derives from a study of Ad26.COV2.S vaccination and SARS-CoV-2 variants. Study-wide results and caveats: Researchers cautioned that TCR breadth and depth analyses may have underestimated total T cell responses. The study found higher spike-specific TCR breadth in vaccine than placebo recipients. Spike-specific responses of CD8+ and CD4+ T cells were reported to display substantial breadth after vaccination.

Stated treatment: around 19 received Ad26.COV2.S at low or high dose, single or two shots; about 5 received placebo; per-sample allocation not given. Collection of samples fell on day 63 after the first vaccine or placebo injection. Based in Boston, the donor was an adult of 18-55 years. A word on this clone: The antigen remains undetermined.

The germline V gene encodes CDR1 LGHNT and CDR2 FRNRAP. The CDR3 totals 15 residues. With 6 bases removed from V and 3 bases from J, the gap between germline ends came to 16 bases. The repertoire was sequenced with immunoSEQ multiplex PCR; TCRdb's copy has only in-frame clones and lacks some. In the table there are 330,000 or so clones, roughly 90% of which are singletons. The material was peripheral blood, obtained in a trial of Ad26.COV2.S vaccine versus placebo. The J gene is TRBJ2-3, the V gene TRBV12-5, with D perhaps matching TRBD1 (6 bases). This TCR came from a person between 18 and 60 years old who received the Ad26.COV2.S COVID-19 vaccine or a placebo. This CDR3 is CASGLTRGRTDTQYF. The CDR3 coding sequence is TGTGCTAGTGGCCTGACCAGGGGTAGGACAGATACGCAGTATTTT. The entire variable domain, with the rest obtained from reference TRBV12-5 and TRBJ2-3, is as follows: DARVTQTPRHKVTEMGQEVTMRCQPILGHNTVFWYRQTMMQGLELLAYFRNRAPLDDSGMPKDRFSAEMPDATLATLKIQPSEPRDSAVYFCASGLTRGRTDTQYFGPGTRLTVL.